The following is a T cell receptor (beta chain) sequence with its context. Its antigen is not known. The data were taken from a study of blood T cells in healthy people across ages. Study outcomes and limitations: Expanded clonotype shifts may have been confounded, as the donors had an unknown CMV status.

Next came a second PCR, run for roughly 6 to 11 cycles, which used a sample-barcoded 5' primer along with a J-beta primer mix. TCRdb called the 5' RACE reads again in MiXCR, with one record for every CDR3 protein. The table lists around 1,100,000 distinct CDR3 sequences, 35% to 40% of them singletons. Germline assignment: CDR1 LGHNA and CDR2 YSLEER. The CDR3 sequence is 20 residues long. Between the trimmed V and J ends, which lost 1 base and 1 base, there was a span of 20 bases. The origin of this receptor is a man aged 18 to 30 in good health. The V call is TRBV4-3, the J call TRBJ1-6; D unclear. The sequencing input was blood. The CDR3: CASSQVPRQGRESYNSPLHF. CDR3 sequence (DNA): TGCGCCAGCAGCCAAGTACCACGGCAAGGAAGGGAATCCTATAATTCACCCCTCCACTTT.